Detailed here is one TCR beta chain. Antigen specificity is unknown. The germline gives CDR1 SGHTA, CDR2 FQGTGA. Trimming took 3 bases from V and 8 from J, leaving 13 bases between them. This CDR3 is built from 13 residues. This specimen belongs to a study of vaccination effects on CD4 cells after COVID-19. Study-wide results and caveats: Nearly all vaccine-induced clones in healthy recipients recognized only SARS-CoV-2. Clonal contraction was marked in infection- and vaccine-induced clones late after vaccination.

Sequencing used immunoSEQ multiplex PCR; TCRdb keeps in-frame clones, though not all of them. The sample yields 55,000 to 75,000 clones, around 76% seen once. Within the ViraFEST assay, antigen-specific CD4+ T cells underwent expansion with viral peptide pools prior to sequencing. After roughly 11 days in culture, the CD4+ T cells were isolated. Prior SARS-CoV-2 infection was absent in the vaccine recipients, as shown by negative nucleocapsid antibodies. Wells each received some 2.2 million PBMC, cultured with about 9.3 IU/ml IL-2 and about 9.4 ug/ml peptides. Each culture had half its medium swapped for IL-2 medium on days 3 and 7.

The specimen comprised CD4+ T cells from PBMCs cultured with HCoV-NL63 spike peptides, sampled before COVID-19 vaccination. The TCR originated in a human donor who received a COVID-19 vaccine. The rearrangement joins TRBV7-3 to TRBJ1-2; perhaps TRBD1 as D (5 bases). This CDR3 is CASSFSREGGYTF. The CDR3 DNA sequence: TGTGCCAGCAGCTTCTCCAGGGAGGGGGGCTACACCTTC. Looking up the rest from reference TRBV7-3 and TRBJ1-2 gives the full variable domain: GAGVSQTPSNKVTEKGKYVELRCDPISGHTALYWYRQSLGQGPEFLIYFQGTGAADDSGLPNDRFFAVRPEGSVSTLKIQRTERGDSAVYLCASSFSREGGYTFGSGTRLTVV.